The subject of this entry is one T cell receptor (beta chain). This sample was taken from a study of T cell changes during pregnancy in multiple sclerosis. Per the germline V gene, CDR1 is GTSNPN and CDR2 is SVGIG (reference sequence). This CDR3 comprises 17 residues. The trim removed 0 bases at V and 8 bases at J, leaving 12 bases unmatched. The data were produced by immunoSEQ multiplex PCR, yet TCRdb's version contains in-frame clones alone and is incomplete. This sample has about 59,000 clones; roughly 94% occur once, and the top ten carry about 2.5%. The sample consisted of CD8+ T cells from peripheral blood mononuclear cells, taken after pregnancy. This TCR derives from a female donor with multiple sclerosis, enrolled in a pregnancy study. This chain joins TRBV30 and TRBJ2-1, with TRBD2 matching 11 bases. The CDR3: CAWSVDSGRAARDEQFF. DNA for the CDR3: TGTGCCTGGAGTGTAGATAGCGGGAGGGCTGCTCGGGATGAGCAGTTCTTC.